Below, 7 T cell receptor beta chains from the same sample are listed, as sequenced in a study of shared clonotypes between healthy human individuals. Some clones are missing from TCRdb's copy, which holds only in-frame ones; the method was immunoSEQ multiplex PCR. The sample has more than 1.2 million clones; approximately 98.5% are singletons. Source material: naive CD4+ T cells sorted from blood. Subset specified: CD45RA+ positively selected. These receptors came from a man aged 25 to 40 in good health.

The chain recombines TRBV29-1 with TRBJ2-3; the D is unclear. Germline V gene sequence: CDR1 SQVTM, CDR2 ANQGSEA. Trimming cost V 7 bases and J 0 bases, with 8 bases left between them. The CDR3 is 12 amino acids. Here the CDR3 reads CSAKPSTDTQYF. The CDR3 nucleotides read TGCAGCGCAAAACCTAGCACAGATACGCAGTATTTT.

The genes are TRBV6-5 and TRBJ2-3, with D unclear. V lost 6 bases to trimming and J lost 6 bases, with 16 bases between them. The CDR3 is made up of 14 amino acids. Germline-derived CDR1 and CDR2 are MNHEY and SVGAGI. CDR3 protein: CASSSGSTWDTQYF. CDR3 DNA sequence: TGTGCCAGCAGCTCCGGGTCAACCTGGGATACGCAGTATTTT.

CDR3 bases: TGTGCCATCAAACAGGGGGCTGGCGGGGAGCTGTTTTTT. Amino acids: CAIKQGAGGELFF. The rearrangement joins TRBV19 to TRBJ2-2, with 9 bases fitting TRBD1. Germline V CDR1 and CDR2: LNHDA, SQIVND (reference sequence). The CDR3 is 13 amino acids. After removal of 10 bases from V and 7 bases from J, the junction contained 7 bases not matched to a gene.

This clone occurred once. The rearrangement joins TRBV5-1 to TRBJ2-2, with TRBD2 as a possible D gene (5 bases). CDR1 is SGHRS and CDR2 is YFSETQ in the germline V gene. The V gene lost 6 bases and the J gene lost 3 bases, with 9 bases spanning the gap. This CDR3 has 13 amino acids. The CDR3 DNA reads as TGCGCCAGCATTTCCGGGGACACCGGGGAGCTGTTTTTT. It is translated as CASISGDTGELFF.

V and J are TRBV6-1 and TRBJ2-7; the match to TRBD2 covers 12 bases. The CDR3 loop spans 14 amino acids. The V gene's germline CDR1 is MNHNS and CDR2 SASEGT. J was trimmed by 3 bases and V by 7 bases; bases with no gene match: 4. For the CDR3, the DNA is TGTGCCAGCACCCTGACTAGCGGGAGCTACGAGCAGTACTTC. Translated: CASTLTSGSYEQYF.

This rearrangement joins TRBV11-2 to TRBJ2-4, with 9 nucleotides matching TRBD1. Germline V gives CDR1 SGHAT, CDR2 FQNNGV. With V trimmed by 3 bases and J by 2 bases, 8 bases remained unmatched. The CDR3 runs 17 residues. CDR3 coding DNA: TGTGCCAGCAGCTTCCAGCGGGGACAGGGCTCCAAAAACATTCAGTACTTC. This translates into CASSFQRGQGSKNIQYF. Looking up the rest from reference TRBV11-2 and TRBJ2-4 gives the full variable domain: EAGVAQSPRYKIIEKRQSVAFWCNPISGHATLYWYQQILGQGPKLLIQFQNNGVVDDSQLPKDRFSAERLKGVDSTLKIQPAKLEDSAVYLCASSFQRGQGSKNIQYFGAGTRLSVL.

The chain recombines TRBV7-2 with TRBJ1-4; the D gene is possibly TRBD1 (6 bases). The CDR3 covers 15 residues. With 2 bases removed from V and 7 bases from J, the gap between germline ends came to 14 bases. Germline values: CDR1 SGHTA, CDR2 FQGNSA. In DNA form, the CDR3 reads TGTGCCAGCAGCTTATTTGGCCAAGGGGGTGAAAAACTGTTTTTT. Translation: CASSLFGQGGEKLFF.